The clone carrying this TCR beta chain was detected only a few times. Its specificity is unknown. PCR was performed using 60 Vbeta and 13 Jbeta primers. The data were produced by immunoSEQ multiplex PCR, yet TCRdb's version contains in-frame clones alone and is incomplete. The sample lists about 200,000 clones; around 73% were seen once. Donors counted as nominally healthy when sampled, yet unrecorded immune exposures were likely. This entry belongs to a study of cytomegalovirus exposure and HLA in healthy donors. Regarding the study as a whole: The majority of TCR sequences were rare, yet some public TCRs appeared in many donors.

The CDR3 length is 16 residues. In germline, CDR1 is LNHDA, CDR2 SQIVND (reference sequence). V was pared by 6 bases and J by 0 bases, with 6 bases of the junction left unmatched. Input material: PBMCs. The receptor was derived from a woman in her twenties or thirties in good health and CMV-seronegative. The J gene is TRBJ2-2, the V gene TRBV19, with TRBD1 matching over 8 bases. CDR3 nucleotide sequence: TGTGCCAGTAGGGTGACAGGGGCGGCGAACACCGGGGAGCTGTTTTTT. Residues: CASRVTGAANTGELFF.